This is a list of T cell receptor beta chains from one sample in a study of CD8+CD57+ T cells in acquired aplastic anemia. From the reads, TCRdb called clonotypes with MiXCR, one entry per CDR3 protein. The sample records 150,000 to 200,000 distinct CDR3 sequences, under 70% being singletons. Sequencing input: sorted CD4+, CD8+, or CD8+CD57+ T cells (not recorded which) from PBMCs. These receptors all come from a human donor with severe aplastic anemia or a healthy control (not recorded which). Each CDR3 is given with its conserved first and last residue. The D gene is left open where the match is weak. Rows give clone size only sometimes, using once, few, many, or a class for an expanded clone.

clone_size | d_call | cdr3_length | j_call | v_call | cdr3_nt | cdr3_aa
. | TRBD2 | 16 | TRBJ2-3 | TRBV2 | TGTGCCAGCGCTCCCGGTCGGGGGGGTAACACAGATACGCAGTATTTT | CASAPGRGGNTDTQYF
. | . | 14 | TRBJ1-1 | TRBV10-3 | TGTGCCATCAGCGACGGGACGGTGAACACTGAAGCTTTCTTT | CAISDGTVNTEAFF
. | . | 16 | TRBJ2-5 | TRBV7-9 | TGTGCCAGCAGCCATTCGATGGGGGCGCGGAAAGAGACCCAGTACTTC | CASSHSMGARKETQYF
. | . | 12 | TRBJ2-5 | TRBV6-1 | TGTGCCAGCAGTTACCCCCAAGAGACCCAGTACTTC | CASSYPQETQYF
. | . | 14 | TRBJ1-1 | TRBV29-1 | TGCAGCGCCTCTCAGGGTGTCATGAACACTGAAGCTTTCTTT | CSASQGVMNTEAFF
. | . | 18 | TRBJ1-3 | TRBV5-4 | TGTGCCAGCAGCCCCGGGTGGGGGGGCGCCTCCGGTGGAAACACCATATATTTT | CASSPGWGGASGGNTIYF
. | TRBD2 | 15 | TRBJ2-1 | TRBV7-8 | TGCGCCAGCAGCATTTCTAGCGGGGAGTACAATGAGCAGTTCTTC | CASSISSGEYNEQFF
. | TRBD1 | 14 | TRBJ1-2 | TRBV10-3 | TGTGCCATCAGACCGCAGGGGGGGGACTATGGCTACACCTTC | CAIRPQGGDYGYTF
. | TRBD1 | 19 | TRBJ2-5 | TRBV5-1 | TGCGCCAGCAGCTTGGGAGATCGCCGGGGACAGGGGTGGGAGGAGACCCAGTACTTC | CASSLGDRRGQGWEETQYF
. | . | 12 | TRBJ1-3 | TRBV9 | TGTGCCACCATCGAGAGTGAGAACACCATATATTTT | CATIESENTIYF
many | TRBD1 | 16 | TRBJ1-2 | TRBV7-9 | TGTGCCAGCAGCTACTTACCGACAGGGCTCTCCGATGGCTACACCTTC | CASSYLPTGLSDGYTF
many | . | 15 | TRBJ1-2 | TRBV29-1 | TGCAGCGTTGAAGATCGAGCGGGGGCTAACTATGGCTACACCTTC | CSVEDRAGANYGYTF
many | TRBD2 | 18 | TRBJ2-1 | TRBV5-1 | TGCGCCAGCAGCTTGTCGCTAGCGGGGGGGCCGTCCTACAATGAGCAGTTCTTC | CASSLSLAGGPSYNEQFF
. | . | 12 | TRBJ1-6 | TRBV19 | TGTGCCAGTAGTACGAAAAATTCACCCCTCCACTTT | CASSTKNSPLHF
many | . | 15 | TRBJ2-3 | TRBV12-3/TRBV12-4 | TGTGCCAGCAGAACCCGATATGATAAGACAGATACGCAGTATTTT | CASRTRYDKTDTQYF
many | TRBD1 | 13 | TRBJ2-2 | TRBV11-3 | TGTGCCAGCAGAACAGGGGAAACCGGGGAGCTGTTTTTT | CASRTGETGELFF
. | TRBD1 | 14 | TRBJ1-1 | TRBV10-3 | TGTGCCATCAGGGAAAGGACAGGGAACACTGAAGCTCTCTTT | CAIRERTGNTEALF
many | TRBD2 | 14 | TRBJ2-7 | TRBV30 | TGTGCCTGGAGTACAGGGCGGGGGGTCGACGAGCAGTACTTC | CAWSTGRGVDEQYF
many | TRBD2 | 17 | TRBJ2-5 | TRBV7-8 | TGTGCCAGCAGCTTAGGACTAGCGGGGAGATTCCAAGAGACCCAGTACTTC | CASSLGLAGRFQETQYF
. | TRBD1 | 14 | TRBJ1-1 | TRBV6-4 | TGTGCCAGCAGGCCGACGCTGGCAGGGGGTGAAGCTTTCTTT | CASRPTLAGGEAFF
. | . | 13 | TRBJ2-3 | TRBV10-1 | TGCGCCAGCAGTGAGGCAGGAGGAGATACGCAGTATTTT | CASSEAGGDTQYF
medium-sized | . | 16 | TRBJ1-1 | TRBV10-3 | TGTGCCATCAGTGATCAATGGCAGATGATGAACACTGAAGCTTTCTTT | CAISDQWQMMNTEAFF
. | . | 15 | TRBJ2-3 | TRBV20-1 | TGCAGTGCTAGAGATGAGGCAGGGGGCACAGATACGCAGTATTTT | CSARDEAGGTDTQYF
. | TRBD1 | 14 | TRBJ1-2 | TRBV5-1 | TGCGCCAGCAGCGAGACAGGGACAGGGGTCGACTACACCTTC | CASSETGTGVDYTF
. | . | 14 | TRBJ1-4 | TRBV7-8 | TGTGCCAGCAGCCTCGGGGGGGGCTTTGAAAAACTGTTTTTT | CASSLGGGFEKLFF
few | . | 15 | TRBJ2-7 | TRBV9 | TGTGCCAGCAGCGTAGAGGGTACAGGAGCCTACGAGCAGTACTTC | CASSVEGTGAYEQYF
. | . | 15 | TRBJ2-7 | TRBV19 | TGTGCCAGTCTGGAGAAGGGTCTTGGAAGGAACGAGCAGTACTTC | CASLEKGLGRNEQYF
. | . | 17 | TRBJ2-1 | TRBV2 | TGTGCCAGCACTCCCATGGTTTCGGCCCTTTCCTACAATGAGCAGTTCTTC | CASTPMVSALSYNEQFF
. | TRBD1 | 18 | TRBJ2-6 | TRBV29-1 | TGCAGCGTTGAAGGAGGGACAGGGGCTAAATCTGGGGCCAACGTCCTGACTTTC | CSVEGGTGAKSGANVLTF